The clone carrying this TCR beta chain was seen ten or more times. The antigen remains undetermined. The data stem from a study of T cells in Graves' hyperthyroidism and ophthalmopathy. The investigators amplified TCR beta CDR3 regions from RNA transcripts. During a first-round RT-PCR of the TCR CDR3, the HTBI primer set was used. TCRdb fed the multiplex PCR reads into MiXCR, producing one record per CDR3 protein. The sample has under 450,000 distinct CDR3 sequences, about 13% seen once. Trimming cost V 3 bases and J 1 base, with 10 bases left between them. The CDR3 consists of 15 residues. Germline V lookup: CDR1 SGHAT, CDR2 FQNNGV. Study outcomes and limitations: Most thyroid clonotypes expanded above 0.001 appeared in blood too.

Ahead of any ophthalmopathy symptoms, the blood sample was obtained at the first diagnosis of hyperthyroidism. The V gene is TRBV11-2, the J gene TRBJ2-1, with no clear D. The material sequenced was blood. This TCR derives from a man aged 25-40 years with Graves' hyperthyroidism that later progressed to Graves' ophthalmopathy. DNA of the CDR3: TGTGCCAGCAGCTTTATAGTGGGATCCTACAATGAGCAGTTCTTC. It specifies CASSFIVGSYNEQFF.